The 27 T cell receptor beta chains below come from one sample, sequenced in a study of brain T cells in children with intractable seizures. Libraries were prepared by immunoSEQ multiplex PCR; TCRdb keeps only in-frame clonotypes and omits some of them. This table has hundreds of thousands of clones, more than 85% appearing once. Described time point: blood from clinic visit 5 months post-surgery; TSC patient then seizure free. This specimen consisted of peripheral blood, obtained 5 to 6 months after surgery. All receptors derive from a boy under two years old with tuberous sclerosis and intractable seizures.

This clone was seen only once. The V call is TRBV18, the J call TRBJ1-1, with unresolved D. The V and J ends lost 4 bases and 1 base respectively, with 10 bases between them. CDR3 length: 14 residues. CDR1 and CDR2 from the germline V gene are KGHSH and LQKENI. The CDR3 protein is CASSQGEGNTEAFF. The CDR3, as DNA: TGTGCCAGCTCACAGGGAGAGGGGAACACTGAAGCTTTCTTT.

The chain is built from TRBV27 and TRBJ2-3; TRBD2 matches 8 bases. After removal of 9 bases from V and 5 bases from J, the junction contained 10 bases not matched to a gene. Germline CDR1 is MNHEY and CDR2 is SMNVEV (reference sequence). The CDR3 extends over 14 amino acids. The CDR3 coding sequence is TGTGCCAGTTCACGGGAGGGCCGTGGAGATACGCAGTATTTT. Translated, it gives CASSREGRGDTQYF.

The CDR3 spells CASSINYRDSSGNTIYF. The CDR3 nucleotides read TGTGCCAGCAGCATTAACTACCGGGACAGCTCTGGAAACACCATATATTTT. The rearrangement uses TRBV11-2 and TRBJ1-3, with TRBD1 matching 7 bases. V shed 5 bases, J shed 0 bases, and the junction held 10 bases outside the gene matches. Germline CDR1 and CDR2: SGHAT and FQNNGV. This CDR3 has 17 amino acids.

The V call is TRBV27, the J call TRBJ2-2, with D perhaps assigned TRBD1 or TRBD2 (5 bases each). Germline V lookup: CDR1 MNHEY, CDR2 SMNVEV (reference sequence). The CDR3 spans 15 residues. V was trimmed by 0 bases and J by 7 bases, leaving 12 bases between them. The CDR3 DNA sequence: TGTGCCAGCAGTTTATCCCGAGGGACGGGCGGGGAGCTGTTTTTT. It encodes CASSLSRGTGGELFF.

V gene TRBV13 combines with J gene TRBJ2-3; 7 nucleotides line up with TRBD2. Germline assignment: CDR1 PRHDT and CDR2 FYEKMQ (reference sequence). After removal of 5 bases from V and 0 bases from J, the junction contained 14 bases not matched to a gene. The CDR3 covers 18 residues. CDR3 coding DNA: TGTGCCAGCAGCACCCTCGAGCGGGAACGCCTCAGCACAGATACGCAGTATTTT. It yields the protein CASSTLERERLSTDTQYF.

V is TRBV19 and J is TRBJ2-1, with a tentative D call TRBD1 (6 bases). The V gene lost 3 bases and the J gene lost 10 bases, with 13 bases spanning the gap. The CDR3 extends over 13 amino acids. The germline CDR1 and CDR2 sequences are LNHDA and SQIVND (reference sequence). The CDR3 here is CASSMTTRGEQFF. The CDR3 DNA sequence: TGTGCCAGTAGTATGACCACGAGGGGGGAGCAGTTCTTC.

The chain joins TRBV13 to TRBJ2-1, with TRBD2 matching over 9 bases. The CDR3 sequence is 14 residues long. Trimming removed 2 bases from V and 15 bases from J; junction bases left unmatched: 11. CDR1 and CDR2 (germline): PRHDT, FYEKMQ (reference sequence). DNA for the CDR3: TGTGCCAGCAGCTTACCCCCGGAGAGCGGGAGGAGGTTCTTC. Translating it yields CASSLPPESGRRFF.

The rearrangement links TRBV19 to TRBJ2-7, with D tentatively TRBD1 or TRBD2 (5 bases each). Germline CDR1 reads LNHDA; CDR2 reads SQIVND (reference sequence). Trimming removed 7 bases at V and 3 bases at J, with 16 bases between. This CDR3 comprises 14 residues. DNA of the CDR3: TGTGCCAGTACCCCGGGGCTCGGACACTACGAGCAGTACTTC. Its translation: CASTPGLGHYEQYF.

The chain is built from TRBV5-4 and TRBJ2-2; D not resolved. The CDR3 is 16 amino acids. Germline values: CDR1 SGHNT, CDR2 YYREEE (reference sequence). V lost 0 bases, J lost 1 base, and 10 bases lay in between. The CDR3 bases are TGTGCCAGCAGCTTGGGTGGCAGGAAGAACACCGGGGAGCTGTTTTTT. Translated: CASSLGGRKNTGELFF.

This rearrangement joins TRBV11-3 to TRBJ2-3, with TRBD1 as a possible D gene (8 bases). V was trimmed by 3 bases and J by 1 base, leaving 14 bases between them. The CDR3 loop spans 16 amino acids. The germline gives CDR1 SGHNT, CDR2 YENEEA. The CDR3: CASSFGQGGGTDTQYF. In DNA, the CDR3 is TGTGCCAGCAGCTTCGGACAGGGAGGGGGCACAGATACGCAGTATTTT.

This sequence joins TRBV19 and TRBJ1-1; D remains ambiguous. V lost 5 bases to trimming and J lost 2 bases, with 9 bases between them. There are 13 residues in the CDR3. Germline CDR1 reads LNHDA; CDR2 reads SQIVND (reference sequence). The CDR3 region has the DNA TGTGCCAGTAGTCTGGGGAAAAACACTGAAGCTTTCTTT. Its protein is CASSLGKNTEAFF.

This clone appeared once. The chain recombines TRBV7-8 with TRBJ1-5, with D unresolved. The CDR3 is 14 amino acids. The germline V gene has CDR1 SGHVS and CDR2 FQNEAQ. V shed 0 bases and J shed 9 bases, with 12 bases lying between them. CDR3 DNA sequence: TGTGCCAGCAGCTTAGCGCAGGCCAGTCGGCCCCAGCATTTT. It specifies CASSLAQASRPQHF.

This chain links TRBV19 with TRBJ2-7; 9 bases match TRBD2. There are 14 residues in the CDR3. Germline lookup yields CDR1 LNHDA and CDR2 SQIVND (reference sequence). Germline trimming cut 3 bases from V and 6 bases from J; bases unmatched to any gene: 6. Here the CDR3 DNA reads TGTGCCAGTAGTATCGGGGGACTAGCTATCGAGCAGTACTTC. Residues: CASSIGGLAIEQYF.

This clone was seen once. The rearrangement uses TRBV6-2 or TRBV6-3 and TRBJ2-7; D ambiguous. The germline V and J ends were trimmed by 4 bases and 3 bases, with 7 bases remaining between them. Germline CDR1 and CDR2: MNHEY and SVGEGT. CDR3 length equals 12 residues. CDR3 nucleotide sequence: TGTGCCAGCAGTTTTGTACTCTACGAGCAGTACTTC. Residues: CASSFVLYEQYF.

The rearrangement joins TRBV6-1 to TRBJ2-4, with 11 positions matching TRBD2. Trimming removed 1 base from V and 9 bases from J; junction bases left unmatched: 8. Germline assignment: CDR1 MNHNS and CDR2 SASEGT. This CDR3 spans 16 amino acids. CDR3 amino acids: CASSEGVSGGAGIQYF. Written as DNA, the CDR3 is TGTGCCAGCAGTGAAGGGGTTAGCGGGGGGGCTGGCATTCAGTACTTC.

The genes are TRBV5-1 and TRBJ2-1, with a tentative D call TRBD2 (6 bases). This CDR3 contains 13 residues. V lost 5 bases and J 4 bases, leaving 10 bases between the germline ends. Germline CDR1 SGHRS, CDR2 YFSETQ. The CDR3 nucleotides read TGCGCCAGCAGACTGGGGGGTTACAATGAGCAGTTCTTC. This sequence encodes CASRLGGYNEQFF.

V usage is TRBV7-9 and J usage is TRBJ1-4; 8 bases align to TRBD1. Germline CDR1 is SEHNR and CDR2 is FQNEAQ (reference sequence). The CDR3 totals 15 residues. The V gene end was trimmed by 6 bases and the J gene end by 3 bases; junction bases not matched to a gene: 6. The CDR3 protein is CASSTGGNPNEKLFF. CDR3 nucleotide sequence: TGTGCCAGCAGTACAGGGGGGAATCCTAATGAAAAACTGTTTTTT.

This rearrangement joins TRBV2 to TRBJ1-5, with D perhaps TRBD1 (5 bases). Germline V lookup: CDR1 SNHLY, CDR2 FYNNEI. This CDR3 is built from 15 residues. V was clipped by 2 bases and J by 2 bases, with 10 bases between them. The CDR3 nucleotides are TGTGCCAGCAGTGAATGGGGCGGGCGCAATCAGCCCCAGCATTTT. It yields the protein CASSEWGGRNQPQHF.

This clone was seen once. The CDR3: CASSLTGGGGLAGEQYF. As DNA, the CDR3 is TGTGCCAGCAGCTTAACGGGCGGGGGTGGACTAGCGGGCGAGCAGTACTTC. The gene calls are TRBV7-3 and TRBJ2-7; 11 nucleotides agree with TRBD2. CDR3 length: 17 residues. The V gene end was trimmed by 0 bases and the J gene end by 6 bases; junction bases not matched to a gene: 10. Germline CDR1 and CDR2: SGHTA and FQGTGA. The full variable domain, in which reference TRBV7-3 and TRBJ2-7 provide the parts outside the CDR3, is GAGVSQTPSNKVTEKGKYVELRCDPISGHTALYWYRQSLGQGPEFLIYFQGTGAADDSGLPNDRFFAVRPEGSVSTLKIQRTERGDSAVYLCASSLTGGGGLAGEQYFGPGTRLTVT.

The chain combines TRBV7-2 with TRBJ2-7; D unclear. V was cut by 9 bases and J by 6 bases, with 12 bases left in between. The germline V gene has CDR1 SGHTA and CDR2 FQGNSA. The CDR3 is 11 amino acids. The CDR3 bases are TGTGCCAGTAGCCGGAGTGTCGAGCAGTACTTC. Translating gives CASSRSVEQYF.

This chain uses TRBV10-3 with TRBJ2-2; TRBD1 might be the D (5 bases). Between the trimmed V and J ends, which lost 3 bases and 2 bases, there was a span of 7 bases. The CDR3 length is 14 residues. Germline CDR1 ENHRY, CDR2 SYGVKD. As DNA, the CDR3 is TGTGCCATCAGTGACACAGGAAACACCGGGGAGCTGTTTTTT. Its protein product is CAISDTGNTGELFF.

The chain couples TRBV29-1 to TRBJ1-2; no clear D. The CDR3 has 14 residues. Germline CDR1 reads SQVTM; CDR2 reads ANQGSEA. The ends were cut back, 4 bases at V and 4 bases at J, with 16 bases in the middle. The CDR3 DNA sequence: TGCAGCGTTGGACCTTCCTCCGTCCTCTATGGCTACACCTTC. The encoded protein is CSVGPSSVLYGYTF.

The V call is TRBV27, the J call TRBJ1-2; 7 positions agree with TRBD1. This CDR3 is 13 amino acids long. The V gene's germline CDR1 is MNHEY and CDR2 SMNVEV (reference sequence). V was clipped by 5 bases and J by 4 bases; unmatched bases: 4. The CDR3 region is CASSGDSTYGYTF. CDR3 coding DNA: TGTGCCAGCAGTGGGGACAGCACCTATGGCTACACCTTC.

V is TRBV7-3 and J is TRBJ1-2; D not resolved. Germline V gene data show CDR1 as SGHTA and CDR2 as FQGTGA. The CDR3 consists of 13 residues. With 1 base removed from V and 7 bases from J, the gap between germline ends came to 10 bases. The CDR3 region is CASSLKWVSGYTF. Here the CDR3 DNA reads TGTGCCAGCAGCTTAAAATGGGTGAGTGGCTACACCTTC. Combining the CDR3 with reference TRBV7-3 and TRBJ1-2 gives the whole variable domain GAGVSQTPSNKVTEKGKYVELRCDPISGHTALYWYRQSLGQGPEFLIYFQGTGAADDSGLPNDRFFAVRPEGSVSTLKIQRTERGDSAVYLCASSLKWVSGYTFGSGTRLTVV.

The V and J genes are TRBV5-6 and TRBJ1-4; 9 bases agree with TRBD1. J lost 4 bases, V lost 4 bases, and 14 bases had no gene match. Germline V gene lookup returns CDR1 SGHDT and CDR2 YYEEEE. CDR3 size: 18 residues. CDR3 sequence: CASSTAGTGYPLNEKLFF. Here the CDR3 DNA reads TGTGCCAGCAGCACCGCCGGGACAGGGTACCCCCTTAATGAAAAACTGTTTTTT.

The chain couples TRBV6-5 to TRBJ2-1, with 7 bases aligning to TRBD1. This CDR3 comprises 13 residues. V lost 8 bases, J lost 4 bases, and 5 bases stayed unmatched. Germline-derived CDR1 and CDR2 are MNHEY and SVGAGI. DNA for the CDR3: TGTGCCAGCGCCGGGACAGCGTACAATGAGCAGTTCTTC. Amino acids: CASAGTAYNEQFF.

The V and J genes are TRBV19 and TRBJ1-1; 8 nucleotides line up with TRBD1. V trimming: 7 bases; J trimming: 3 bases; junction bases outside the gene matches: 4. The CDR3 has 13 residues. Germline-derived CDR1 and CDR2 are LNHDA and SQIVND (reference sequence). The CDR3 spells CASKDRVDTEAFF. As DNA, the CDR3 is TGTGCCAGTAAGGACAGGGTGGACACTGAAGCTTTCTTT.